The T cell receptor beta chain described here comes from a study of T cell responses to AZD1222 COVID-19 vaccine. Points from the study as a whole: Regions 160-218 and 743-854 held dominance among vaccine-associated CD4 TCRs, which spanned spike. Repertoires were sampled only after the peak T cell response.

With 5 bases clipped from V and 2 bases from J, the junction kept 10 bases outside the gene matches. Per germline, CDR1 LNHDA and CDR2 SQIVND (reference sequence). CDR3 size: 16 residues. This clone was counted a single time. What it recognizes is unknown. Sequenced by immunoSEQ multiplex PCR; TCRdb stores in-frame clones only, minus some. Of roughly 100,000 clones listed, 89% are singletons. The chain employs TRBV19 and TRBJ2-3, with 7 positions matching TRBD2. This TCR was sampled from an adult who received the AZD1222 COVID-19 vaccine. Sequencing was performed on peripheral blood, taken 28 days after the second AZD1222 dose. The CDR3 is CASSADPSGFTDTQYF. CDR3 DNA sequence: TGTGCCAGTAGTGCCGATCCTAGCGGCTTCACAGATACGCAGTATTTT.